This T cell receptor beta chain was captured in a study of OX40 agonist ivuxolimab in advanced cancers. As for the study in general: One patient with hepatocellular carcinoma and two with cutaneous melanoma, three in all, had partial responses. Regarding the study as a whole: CD8+ T cells (on average) carried more expanded clones than CD4+ T cells.

The CDR3 is made up of 13 amino acids. Germline V gene lookup returns CDR1 MNHNS and CDR2 SASEGT. V shed 4 bases and J shed 2 bases, with 6 bases lying between them. Clones were read by immunoSEQ multiplex PCR, and TCRdb kept only the in-frame ones, dropping some. The data hold about 61,000 clones, with around nine tenths observed a single time. In regard to this clone: The antigen is unknown. Other DNA variants within this sample encode the same CDR3.

Specimen: CD4+ or CD8+ T cells sorted from blood, collected in a trial of the OX40 agonist ivuxolimab. The J gene is TRBJ1-5, the V gene TRBV6-1, with D uncertain. This sequence originates from an adult with an advanced solid tumor such as melanoma, head and neck, liver or kidney cancer. The DNA of the CDR3 is TGTGCCAGCAGTGTTCAGGGCAATCAGCCCCAGCATTTT. Its protein is CASSVQGNQPQHF.